The 7 T cell receptor beta chains below were found in one sample sequenced in a study of shared clonotypes between healthy human individuals. Sequencing was performed with immunoSEQ multiplex PCR; in TCRdb, only in-frame clones are kept and a portion is missing. The sample includes about 600,000 clones, about 96% seen only once; the top ten take approximately 0.057%. The sample comprised naive CD4+ T cells sorted from blood. Noted subset: CD45RA+ positively selected. The source is a woman aged 25 to 39 in good health.

The genes are TRBV7-6 and TRBJ2-1; TRBD2 aligns across 7 bases. Germline assignment: CDR1 SGHVS and CDR2 FNYEAQ. There are 16 residues in the CDR3. With 5 bases clipped from V and 2 bases from J, the junction kept 9 bases outside the gene matches. The CDR3 DNA is TGTGCCAGCAGCCCAGGGCGGACTAGAGCCTACAATGAGCAGTTCTTC. Translating it yields CASSPGRTRAYNEQFF.

This rearrangement joins TRBV19 to TRBJ1-5; TRBD1 agrees at 7 bases. CDR3 length equals 12 residues. V lost 11 bases to trimming and J lost 2 bases; unmatched junction nucleotides: 3. Germline V gene sequence: CDR1 LNHDA, CDR2 SQIVND (reference sequence). The CDR3 coding sequence is TGTGCCTGCGGGACAGGCAATCAGCCCCAGCATTTT. It codes for CACGTGNQPQHF. Full variable domain (remainder filled in from reference TRBV19 and TRBJ1-5): DGGITQSPKYLFRKEGQNVTLSCEQNLNHDAMYWYRQDPGQGLRLIYYSQIVNDFQKGDIAEGYSVSREKKESFPLTVTSAQKNPTAFYLCACGTGNQPQHFGDGTRLSIL.

This chain joins TRBV5-4 and TRBJ2-2; 11 bases align to TRBD2. Germline values: CDR1 SGHNT, CDR2 YYREEE (reference sequence). This CDR3 is 17 amino acids long. Unmatched junction bases numbered 8, after V lost 0 bases and J lost 7 bases. The CDR3 loop is CASSLAGLAGGVGELFF. In nucleotides, the CDR3 is TGTGCCAGCAGCTTGGCCGGGTTAGCGGGAGGGGTCGGGGAGCTGTTTTTT.

V gene TRBV28 combines with J gene TRBJ1-1; D gene ambiguous. The CDR3 covers 12 residues. Trimming removed 4 bases at V and 10 bases at J, with 13 bases between. CDR1 MDHEN and CDR2 SYDVKM come from the germline V gene. CDR3 region: CASSSRRLSAFF. CDR3 DNA: TGTGCCAGCAGTTCCCGCCGACTTTCAGCTTTCTTT.

For the CDR3, the DNA is TGTGCCAGCAGCTCATCTAGCGGGGGCGGAGAGACCCAGTACTTC. The encoded protein is CASSSSSGGGETQYF. V usage is TRBV7-2 and J usage is TRBJ2-5; TRBD2 matches 10 bases. Germline V lookup: CDR1 SGHTA, CDR2 FQGNSA. The CDR3 runs to 15 residues. J was trimmed by 4 bases and V by 4 bases; bases with no gene match: 6. Using reference TRBV7-2 and TRBJ2-5 for the parts outside the CDR3, the full variable domain is GAGVSQSPSNKVTEKGKDVELRCDPISGHTALYWYRQSLGQGLEFLIYFQGNSAPDKSGLPSDRFSAERTGGSVSTLTIQRTQQEDSAVYLCASSSSSGGGETQYFGPGTRLLVL.

The J gene is TRBJ2-5, the V gene TRBV19; TRBD2 might be the D (6 bases). The CDR3 has 13 amino acids. The V gene lost 6 bases and the J gene lost 5 bases, with 13 bases spanning the gap. CDR1 LNHDA and CDR2 SQIVND come from the germline V gene (reference sequence). CDR3 residues: CASSQSGGETQYF. For the CDR3, the DNA is TGTGCCAGTAGCCAGAGCGGAGGGGAGACCCAGTACTTC.

This chain links TRBV5-1 with TRBJ1-2; TRBD1 aligns across 8 bases. Germline CDR1 and CDR2: SGHRS and YFSETQ. The V and J ends lost 5 bases and 3 bases, in that order; junction bases with no gene match: 3. The CDR3 has 13 amino acids. The CDR3 sequence: CASSKTGDYGYTF. Written as DNA, the CDR3 is TGCGCCAGCAGTAAGACAGGGGACTATGGCTACACCTTC.